This TCR beta chain was retrieved from a study of blood T cell repertoires in COVID-19. Study-level background: Samples of COVID-19 (acute and convalescent) were obtained from the United States, Italy and Spain.

The participants were between about 18 and 90 years old and came from some 23 US areas. Exposed enrollees encountered a COVID-19 case at some point within 2 weeks before study entry. Methods used by the authors: From reference gene primer amplification, estimates of nucleated cell counts were derived. Produced via immunoSEQ multiplex PCR; TCRdb's table is partial and in-frame only. The V and J calls and clone size come from that table; D and trimming were worked out from the DNA. Here the sample spans a few hundred thousand clones, around 92% being singletons. The germline gives CDR1 MNHEY, CDR2 SVGAGI. The CDR3 is 13 amino acids.

V usage is TRBV6-5 and J usage is TRBJ1-3; a possible D gene is TRBD1 (6 bases). The origin of this receptor is a woman aged 45-59 years who had been exposed to COVID-19. Sequencing input: PBMCs or T cells enriched from blood (not recorded which). CDR3 coding DNA: TGTGCAAGGGGGGGTGGCTCTGGAAACACCATATATTTT. Its translation is CARGGGSGNTIYF.